These 10 T cell receptor beta chains originate from one sample sequenced in a study of blood T cell repertoires in COVID-19 (dated by TCRdb to 2018 to 2021). The library was made by the immunoSEQ multiplex PCR assay. TCRdb took over this immuneACCESS table, retaining in-frame rearrangements with V and J assigned. Such tables are incomplete; in checked studies, under half of the missing clones stem from an unresolved V gene, and the remainder is unexplained. In all, the sample holds 250,000 to 350,000 clones, and about 92% of those were seen once. The ten top clones hold approximately 17% of the sample. Source material: PBMCs or T cells enriched from blood (not recorded which). These receptors were obtained from a woman in her twenties or thirties who had recovered from COVID-19.

The chain employs TRBV4-1 and TRBJ1-2; D not resolved. V was pared by 0 bases and J by 7 bases, with 12 bases between. Germline CDR1 and CDR2: MGHRA and YSYEKL. CDR3 length: 14 residues. This chain's CDR3 is CASSQDRVLTGYTF. Written as DNA, the CDR3 is TGCGCCAGCAGCCAAGATCGCGTGTTAACTGGCTACACCTTC.

The gene calls are TRBV19 and TRBJ1-4, with a tentative D call TRBD1 (6 bases). The CDR3 totals 15 residues. Trimming pared 5 bases from V and 0 bases from J, leaving 10 bases between. Per the germline V gene, CDR1 is LNHDA and CDR2 is SQIVND (reference sequence). Here the CDR3 DNA reads TGTGCCAGTAGTCGGTCAGGGGCAACTAATGAAAAACTGTTTTTT. Protein: CASSRSGATNEKLFF.

A note on this clone: The sample holds other DNA sequences that translate to the same CDR3. CDR3 DNA sequence: TGTGCCAGCAGCTTGGCAGGGGCCAACGAAAAACTGTTTTTT. Its translation is CASSLAGANEKLFF. The genes are TRBV7-9 and TRBJ1-4; D is possibly TRBD1 (6 bases). Trimming stripped 3 bases from V and 8 bases from J, with 13 bases between. Germline V gives CDR1 SEHNR, CDR2 FQNEAQ (reference sequence). The CDR3 spans 14 residues.

The chain joins TRBV28 to TRBJ1-1, with D perhaps matching TRBD1 (5 bases). V gave up 7 bases and J gave up 5 bases, with 14 bases separating them. CDR3 length: 13 residues. Germline CDR1 is MDHEN and CDR2 is SYDVKM. The CDR3, as DNA: TGTGCCAGCATCTGGGGGGGAAGGACTGAAGCTTTCTTT. This gives the protein CASIWGGRTEAFF.

The V gene is TRBV19, the J gene TRBJ2-7, with D perhaps matching TRBD1 (8 bases). The CDR3 length is 13 residues. With 7 bases removed from V and 5 bases from J, the gap between germline ends came to 15 bases. Germline CDR1 reads LNHDA; CDR2 reads SQIVND (reference sequence). The DNA of the CDR3 is TGTGCCAGTAACAGGGGGGGCTTGGACGAGCAGTACTTC. Protein product: CASNRGGLDEQYF.

The chain combines TRBV5-1 with TRBJ2-2; 7 bases match TRBD2. Germline assignment: CDR1 SGHRS and CDR2 YFSETQ. The trim removed 0 bases at V and 7 bases at J, leaving 3 bases unmatched. This CDR3 region has 14 residues. CDR3 DNA sequence: TGCGCCAGCAGCTTGGCCAGGGAGGGCGGGGAGCTGTTTTTT. This encodes CASSLAREGGELFF.

This chain's CDR3 is CASSSGTTGELFF. CDR3 in DNA: TGTGCCAGCAGCTCCGGGACAACCGGGGAGCTGTTTTTT. V gene TRBV7-3 combines with J gene TRBJ2-2; D is perhaps TRBD1 (6 bases). In germline, CDR1 is SGHTA, CDR2 FQGTGA. The CDR3 has 13 residues. Trimming shortened V by 4 bases and J by 5 bases, and 8 bases separated the two germline ends.

This clone was observed a few times. This chain links TRBV11-3 with TRBJ2-1; 8 nucleotides agree with TRBD1. Looked up from germline, CDR1 is SGHNT and CDR2 is YENEEA. V was pared by 3 bases and J by 5 bases, with 3 bases of the junction left unmatched. The CDR3 runs 14 residues. Here the CDR3 DNA reads TGTGCCAGCAGCTTCGGGACAGGAAACAATGAGCAGTTCTTC. Encoded protein: CASSFGTGNNEQFF.

The chain links TRBV24-1 to TRBJ2-3; the match to TRBD1 covers 11 bases. CDR1 and CDR2 from the germline V gene are KGHDR and SFDVKD. This CDR3 has 17 amino acids. V lost 0 bases to trimming and J lost 3 bases; unmatched junction nucleotides: 4. In DNA form, the CDR3 reads TGTGCCACCAGTGATTTGGACCGGGACAGGGGGACAGATACGCAGTATTTT. Protein sequence: CATSDLDRDRGTDTQYF.

The chain has TRBV7-2 and TRBJ1-4; D is possibly TRBD1 (5 bases). V lost 3 bases to trimming and J lost 7 bases, with 15 bases between them. Germline V CDR1 and CDR2: SGHTA, FQGNSA. The CDR3 extends over 15 amino acids. CDR3 loop: CASSFVGVGGEKLFF. The DNA of the CDR3 is TGTGCCAGCAGCTTCGTGGGGGTGGGAGGTGAAAAACTGTTTTTT.